This T cell receptor (beta chain) was identified in a study of blood T cell repertoires in COVID-19. About the research overall: The cDNA or gDNA used as material had been derived from T cells, B-cell-depleted T cells, or PBMCs.

In this sample, this clone turned up many times. Here immunoSEQ multiplex PCR was the method, and the copy in TCRdb shows in-frame clones only, minus some. The data contain under 250,000 clones, about nine tenths of them seen just once; the ten biggest clones take up roughly 1.6%. CDR1 and CDR2 from the germline V gene are MNHNS and SASEGT. The CDR3 is 15 residues long. With 1 base clipped from V and 6 bases from J, the junction kept 5 bases outside the gene matches. This TCR derives from a woman in her sixties or seventies who had recovered from COVID-19. The material sequenced was peripheral blood. The V call is TRBV6-1, the J call TRBJ2-3; TRBD2 matches 9 bases. The chain's CDR3 is CASSEGAGGRDTQYF. The CDR3 DNA follows: TGTGCCAGCAGTGAAGGAGCGGGGGGCAGGGATACGCAGTATTTT.